This TCR beta chain was identified during a study of OX40 agonist ivuxolimab in advanced cancers. A note on this clone: The antigen is undetermined.

Assay used: immunoSEQ multiplex PCR; TCRdb lists only in-frame clones, some missing. In the table there are fewer than 50,000 clones, 65% to 90% of which are singletons. Notes on the study in general: In general, CD8+ T cells held more expanded clones than CD4+ did, on average.

The sample in question was CD4+ or CD8+ T cells sorted from blood, obtained in a trial of the OX40 agonist ivuxolimab. The TCR was taken from an adult with an advanced solid tumor such as melanoma, head and neck, liver or kidney cancer.

CDR3 sequence (DNA): TGCGCCAGCAGCCAAGGAGGGTTGAACACTGAAGCTTTCTTT. This translates into CASSQGGLNTEAFF. The rearrangement joins TRBV4-1 to TRBJ1-1; no definite D call. CDR3 length: 14 residues. V lost 1 base and J lost 0, with 6 bases in between. Germline V lookup: CDR1 MGHRA, CDR2 YSYEKL.